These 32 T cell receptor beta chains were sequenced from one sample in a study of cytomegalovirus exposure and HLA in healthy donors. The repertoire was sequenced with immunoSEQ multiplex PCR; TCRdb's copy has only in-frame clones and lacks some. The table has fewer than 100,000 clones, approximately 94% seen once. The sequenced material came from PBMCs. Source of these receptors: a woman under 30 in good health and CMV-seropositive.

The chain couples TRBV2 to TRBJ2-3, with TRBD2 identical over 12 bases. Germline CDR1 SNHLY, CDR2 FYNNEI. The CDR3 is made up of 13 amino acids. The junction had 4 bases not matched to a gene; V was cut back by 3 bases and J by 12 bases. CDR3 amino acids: CASSETSGGVQYF. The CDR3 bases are TGTGCCAGCAGTGAGACTAGCGGGGGAGTTCAGTATTTT. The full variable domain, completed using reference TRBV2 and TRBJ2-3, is EPEVTQTPSHQVTQMGQEVILRCVPISNHLYFYWYRQILGQKVEFLVSFYNNEISEKSEIFDDQFSVERPDGSNFTLKIRSTKLEDSAMYFCASSETSGGVQYFGPGTRLTVL.

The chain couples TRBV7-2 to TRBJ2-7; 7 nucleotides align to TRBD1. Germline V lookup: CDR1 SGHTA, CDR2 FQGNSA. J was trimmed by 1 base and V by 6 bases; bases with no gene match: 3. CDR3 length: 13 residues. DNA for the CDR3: TGTGCCAGCAGACTGGGACAGTCCTACGAGCAGTACTTC. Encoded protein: CASRLGQSYEQYF.

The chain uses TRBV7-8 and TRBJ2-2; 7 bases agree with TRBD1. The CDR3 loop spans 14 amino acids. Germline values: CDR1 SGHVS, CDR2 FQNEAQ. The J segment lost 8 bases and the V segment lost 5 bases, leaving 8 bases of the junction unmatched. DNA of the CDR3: TGTGCCAGCAGCCCAAGACAGGGAATTGGGGAGCTGTTTTTT. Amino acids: CASSPRQGIGELFF.

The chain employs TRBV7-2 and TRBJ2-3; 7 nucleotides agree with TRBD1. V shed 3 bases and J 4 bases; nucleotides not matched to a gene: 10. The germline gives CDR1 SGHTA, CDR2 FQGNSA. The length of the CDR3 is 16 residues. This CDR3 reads CASSFQTGPPPDTQYF. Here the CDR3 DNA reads TGTGCCAGCAGCTTCCAGACAGGGCCCCCCCCAGATACGCAGTATTTT.

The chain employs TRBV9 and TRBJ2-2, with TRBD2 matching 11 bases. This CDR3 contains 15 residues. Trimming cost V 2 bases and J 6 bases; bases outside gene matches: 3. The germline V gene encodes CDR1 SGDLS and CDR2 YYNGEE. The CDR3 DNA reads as TGTGCCAGCAGCGTCCTTAGCGGGAGGGCCGGGGAGCTGTTTTTT. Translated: CASSVLSGRAGELFF.

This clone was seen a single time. The CDR3 nucleotides are TGTGCCAGCAGTGCCAGGGGTTATAGCAATCAGCCCCAGCATTTT. This sequence encodes CASSARGYSNQPQHF. This chain joins TRBV6-1 and TRBJ1-5; D may be TRBD1 (6 bases). Between the trimmed V and J ends, which lost 4 bases and 0 bases, there was a span of 10 bases. CDR1 is MNHNS, CDR2 SASEGT, per germline. There are 15 residues in the CDR3.

CDR3 in amino acids: CASSPRGERGLYEQYF. The CDR3 nucleotides are TGTGCCAGCAGCCCCCGGGGGGAGAGGGGACTCTACGAGCAGTACTTC. The genes are TRBV7-2 and TRBJ2-7, with 7 positions matching TRBD2. This CDR3 region has 16 residues. V shed 5 bases, J shed 3 bases, and the junction held 13 bases outside the gene matches. From germline, CDR1 is SGHTA and CDR2 FQGNSA.

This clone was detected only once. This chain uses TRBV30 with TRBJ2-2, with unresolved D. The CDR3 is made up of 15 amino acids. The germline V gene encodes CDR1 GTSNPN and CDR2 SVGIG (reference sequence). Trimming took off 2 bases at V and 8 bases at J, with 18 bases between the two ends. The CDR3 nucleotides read TGTGCCTGGAGTACACGTATGGAGCCTTTGGGGGAGCTGTTTTTT. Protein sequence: CAWSTRMEPLGELFF. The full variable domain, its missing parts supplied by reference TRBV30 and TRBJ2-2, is SQTIHQWPATLVQPVGSPLSLECTVEGTSNPNLYWYRQAAGRGLQLLFYSVGIGQISSEVPQNLSASRPQDRQFILSSKKLLLSDSGFYLCAWSTRMEPLGELFFGEGSRLTVL.

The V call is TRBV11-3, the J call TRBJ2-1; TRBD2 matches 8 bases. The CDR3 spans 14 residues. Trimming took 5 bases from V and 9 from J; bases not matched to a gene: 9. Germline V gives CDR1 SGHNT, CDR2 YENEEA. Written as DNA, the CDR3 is TGTGCCAGCAGCCATAGCGGGATAGGGGGTGAGCAGTTCTTC. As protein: CASSHSGIGGEQFF.

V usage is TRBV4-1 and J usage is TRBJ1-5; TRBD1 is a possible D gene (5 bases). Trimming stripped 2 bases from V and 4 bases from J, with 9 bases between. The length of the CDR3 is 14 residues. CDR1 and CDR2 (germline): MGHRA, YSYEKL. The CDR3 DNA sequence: TGCGCCAGCAGCCAAAAGACAGTAAATCAGCCCCAGCATTTT. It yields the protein CASSQKTVNQPQHF.

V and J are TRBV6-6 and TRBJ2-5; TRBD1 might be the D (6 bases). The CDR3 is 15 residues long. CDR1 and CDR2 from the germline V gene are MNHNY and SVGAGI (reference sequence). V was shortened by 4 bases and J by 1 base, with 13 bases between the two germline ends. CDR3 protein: CASSSTVRGQETQYF. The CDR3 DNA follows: TGTGCCAGCAGTTCAACGGTCAGGGGCCAAGAGACCCAGTACTTC.

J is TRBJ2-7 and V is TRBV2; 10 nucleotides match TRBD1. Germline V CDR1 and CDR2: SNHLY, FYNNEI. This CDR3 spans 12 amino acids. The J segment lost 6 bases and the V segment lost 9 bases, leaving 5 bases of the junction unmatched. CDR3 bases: TGTGCCAGTGGGGACAGGGGTCCCGAGCAGTACTTC. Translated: CASGDRGPEQYF. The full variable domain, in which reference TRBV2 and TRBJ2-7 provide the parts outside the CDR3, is EPEVTQTPSHQVTQMGQEVILRCVPISNHLYFYWYRQILGQKVEFLVSFYNNEISEKSEIFDDQFSVERPDGSNFTLKIRSTKLEDSAMYFCASGDRGPEQYFGPGTRLTVT.

CDR3 residues: CASGSPGGYF. CDR3 coding DNA: TGTGCCAGCGGATCTCCAGGGGGGTACTTC. The chain links TRBV27 to TRBJ2-7; 7 bases fit TRBD1. CDR3 length equals 10 residues. Per the germline V gene, CDR1 is MNHEY and CDR2 is SMNVEV (reference sequence). V shed 8 bases, J shed 12 bases, and the junction held 7 bases outside the gene matches.

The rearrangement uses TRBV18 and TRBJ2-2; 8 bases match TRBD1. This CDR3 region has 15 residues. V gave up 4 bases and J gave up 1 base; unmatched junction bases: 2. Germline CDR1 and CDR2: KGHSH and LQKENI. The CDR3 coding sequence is TGTGCCAGCTCACGGACAGGGTGGAACACCGGGGAGCTGTTTTTT. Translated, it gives CASSRTGWNTGELFF.

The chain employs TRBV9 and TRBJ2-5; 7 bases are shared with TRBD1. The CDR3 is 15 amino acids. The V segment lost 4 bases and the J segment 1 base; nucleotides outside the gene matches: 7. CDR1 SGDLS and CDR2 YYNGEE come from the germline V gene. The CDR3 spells CASSHTGQLQETQYF. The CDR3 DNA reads TGTGCCAGCAGCCACACGGGACAGCTCCAAGAGACCCAGTACTTC.

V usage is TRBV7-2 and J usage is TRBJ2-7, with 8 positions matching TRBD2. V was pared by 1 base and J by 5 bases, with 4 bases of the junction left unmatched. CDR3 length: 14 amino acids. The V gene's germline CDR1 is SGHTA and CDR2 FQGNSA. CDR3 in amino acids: CASSLVSGGHEQYF. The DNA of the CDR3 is TGTGCCAGCAGCTTAGTATCGGGGGGGCACGAGCAGTACTTC. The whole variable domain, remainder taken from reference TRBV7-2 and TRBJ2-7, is GAGVSQSPSNKVTEKGKDVELRCDPISGHTALYWYRQSLGQGLEFLIYFQGNSAPDKSGLPSDRFSAERTGGSVSTLTIQRTQQEDSAVYLCASSLVSGGHEQYFGPGTRLTVT.

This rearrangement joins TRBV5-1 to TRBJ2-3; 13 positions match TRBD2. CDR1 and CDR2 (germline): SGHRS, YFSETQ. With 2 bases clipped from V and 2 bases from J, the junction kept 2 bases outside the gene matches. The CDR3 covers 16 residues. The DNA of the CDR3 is TGCGCCAGCAGCTTCGGGACTAGCGGGGACACAGATACGCAGTATTTT. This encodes CASSFGTSGDTDTQYF.

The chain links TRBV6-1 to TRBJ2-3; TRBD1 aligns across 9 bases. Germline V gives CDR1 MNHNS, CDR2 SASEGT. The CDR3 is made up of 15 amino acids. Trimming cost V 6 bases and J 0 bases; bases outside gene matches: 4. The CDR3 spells CASSIQGASTDTQYF. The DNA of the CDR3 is TGTGCCAGCAGCATACAGGGGGCTAGCACAGATACGCAGTATTTT.

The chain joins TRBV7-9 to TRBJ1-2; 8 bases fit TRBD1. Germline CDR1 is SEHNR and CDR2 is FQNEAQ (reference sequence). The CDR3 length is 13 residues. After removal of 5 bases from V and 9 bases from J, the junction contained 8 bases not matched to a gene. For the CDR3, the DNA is TGTGCCAGCAGCCCCGACCGGACAGGGAGCTACACCTTC. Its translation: CASSPDRTGSYTF.

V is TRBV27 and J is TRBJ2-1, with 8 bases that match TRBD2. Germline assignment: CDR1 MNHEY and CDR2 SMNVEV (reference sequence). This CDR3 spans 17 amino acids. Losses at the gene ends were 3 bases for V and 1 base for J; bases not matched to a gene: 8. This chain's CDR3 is CASSFGAGVISYNEQFF. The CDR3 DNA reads TGTGCCAGCAGTTTTGGAGCGGGGGTTATATCCTACAATGAGCAGTTCTTC.

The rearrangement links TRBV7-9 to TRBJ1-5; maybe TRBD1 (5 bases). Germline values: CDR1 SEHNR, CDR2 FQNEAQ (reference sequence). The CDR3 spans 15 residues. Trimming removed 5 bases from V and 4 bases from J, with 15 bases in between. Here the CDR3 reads CASSPFDSPNQPQHF. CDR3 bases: TGTGCCAGCAGCCCCTTCGACAGCCCGAATCAGCCCCAGCATTTT.

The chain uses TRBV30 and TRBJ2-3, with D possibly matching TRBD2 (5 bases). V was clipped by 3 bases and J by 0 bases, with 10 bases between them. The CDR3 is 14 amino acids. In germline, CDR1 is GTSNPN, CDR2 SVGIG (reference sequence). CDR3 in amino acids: CAWRGSASTDTQYF. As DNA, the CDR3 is TGTGCCTGGAGAGGTAGCGCAAGCACAGATACGCAGTATTTT.

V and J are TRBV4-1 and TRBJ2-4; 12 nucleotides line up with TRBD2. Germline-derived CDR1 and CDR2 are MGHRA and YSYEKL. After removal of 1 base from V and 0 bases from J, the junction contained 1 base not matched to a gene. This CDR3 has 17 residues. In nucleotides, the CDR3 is TGCGCCAGCAGCCAAGGGGGACTAGCGGGAGCCAAAAACATTCAGTACTTC. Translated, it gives CASSQGGLAGAKNIQYF.

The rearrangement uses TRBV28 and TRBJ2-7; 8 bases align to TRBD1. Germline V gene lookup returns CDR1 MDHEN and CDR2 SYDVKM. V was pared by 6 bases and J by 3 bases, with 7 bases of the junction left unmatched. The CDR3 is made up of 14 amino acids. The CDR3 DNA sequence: TGTGCCAGCAGCGGGTATGGGACAGGCTACGAGCAGTACTTC. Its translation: CASSGYGTGYEQYF.

As DNA, the CDR3 is TGTGCCAGCAGCCAAGCCACAGGGACATACTATGGCTACACCTTC. The encoded protein is CASSQATGTYYGYTF. V usage is TRBV4-2 and J usage is TRBJ1-2; maybe TRBD1 (6 bases). CDR3 length equals 15 residues. CDR1 is LGHNA, CDR2 YNFKEQ, per germline. Between the trimmed V and J ends, which lost 1 base and 3 bases, there was a span of 12 bases.

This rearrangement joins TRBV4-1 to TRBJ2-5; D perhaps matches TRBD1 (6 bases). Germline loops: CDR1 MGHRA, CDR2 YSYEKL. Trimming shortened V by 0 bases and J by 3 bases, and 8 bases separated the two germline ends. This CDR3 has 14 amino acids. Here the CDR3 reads CASSQEYREETQYF. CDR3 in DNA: TGCGCCAGCAGCCAAGAATACAGGGAAGAGACCCAGTACTTC.

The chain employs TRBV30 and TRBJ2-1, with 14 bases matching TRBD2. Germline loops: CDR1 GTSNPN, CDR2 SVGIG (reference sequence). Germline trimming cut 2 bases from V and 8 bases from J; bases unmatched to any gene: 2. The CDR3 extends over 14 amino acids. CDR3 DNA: TGTGCCTGGAGTAGGACTAGCGGGAGGCATGAGCAGTTCTTC. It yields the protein CAWSRTSGRHEQFF. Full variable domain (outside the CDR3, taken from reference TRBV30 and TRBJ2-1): SQTIHQWPATLVQPVGSPLSLECTVEGTSNPNLYWYRQAAGRGLQLLFYSVGIGQISSEVPQNLSASRPQDRQFILSSKKLLLSDSGFYLCAWSRTSGRHEQFFGPGTRLTVL.

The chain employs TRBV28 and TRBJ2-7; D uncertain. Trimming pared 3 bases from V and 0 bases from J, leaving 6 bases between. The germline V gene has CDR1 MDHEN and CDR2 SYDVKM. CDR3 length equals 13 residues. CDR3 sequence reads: CASSFLDSYEQYF. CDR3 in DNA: TGTGCCAGCAGTTTTCTAGACTCCTACGAGCAGTACTTC.

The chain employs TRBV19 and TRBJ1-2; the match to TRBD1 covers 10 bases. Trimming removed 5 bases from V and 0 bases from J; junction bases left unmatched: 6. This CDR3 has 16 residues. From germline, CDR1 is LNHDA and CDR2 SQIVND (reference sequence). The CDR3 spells CASSPQDRGPNYGYTF. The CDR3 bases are TGTGCCAGTAGTCCTCAAGACAGGGGGCCTAACTATGGCTACACCTTC.

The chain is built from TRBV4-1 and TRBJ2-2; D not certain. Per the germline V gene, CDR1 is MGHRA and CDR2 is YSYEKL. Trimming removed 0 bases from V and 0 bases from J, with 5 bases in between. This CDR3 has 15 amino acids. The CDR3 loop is CASSQESANTGELFF. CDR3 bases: TGCGCCAGCAGCCAAGAGTCAGCGAACACCGGGGAGCTGTTTTTT.

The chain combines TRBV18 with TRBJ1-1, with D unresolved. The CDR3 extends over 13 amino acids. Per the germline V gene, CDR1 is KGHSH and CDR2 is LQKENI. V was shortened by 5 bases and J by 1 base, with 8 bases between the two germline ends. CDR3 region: CASSEMRNTEAFF. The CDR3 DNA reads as TGTGCCAGCTCAGAAATGAGGAACACTGAAGCTTTCTTT.

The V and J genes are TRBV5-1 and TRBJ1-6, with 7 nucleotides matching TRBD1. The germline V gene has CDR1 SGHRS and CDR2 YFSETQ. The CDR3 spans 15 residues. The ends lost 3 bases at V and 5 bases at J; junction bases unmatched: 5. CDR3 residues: CASSSQGSNNSPLHF. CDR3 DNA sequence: TGCGCCAGCAGCTCACAGGGGAGTAATAATTCACCCCTCCACTTT.